This is a list of T cell receptor beta chains from one sample in a study of regulatory T cells in long-lasting Graves disease. Using its own MiXCR run on the multiplex PCR reads, TCRdb lists one record per CDR3 protein. Of about 540,000 distinct CDR3 sequences detected, around an eighth appear once; the ten largest clones hold 8.5% to 10%. These data were also filed under a second study, of T cells in Graves' hyperthyroidism and ophthalmopathy.

The sample was peripheral blood mononuclear cells (PBMCs), taken at new diagnosis, from a patient treated with antithyroid drugs. The source is a man aged 30-40 years with Graves disease. Each CDR3 is given with its conserved first and last residue.

V: TRBV5-1; CDR3: CASSLDLLRAYEQYF
V: TRBV15; CDR3: CATSAGLARTYNEQFF
V: TRBV20-1; CDR3: CSALNPTSGDTQYF
V: TRBV3-1; CDR3: CASSQNNRDNEQFF
V: TRBV19; CDR3: CASMQGLADTEAFF
V: TRBV27; CDR3: CASSLNGGGKQPQHF
V: TRBV6-2/TRBV6-3; CDR3: CASSYSGFTDTQYF
V: TRBV3-1; CDR3: CASRGRGYNQPQHF
V: TRBV27; CDR3: CASSLSRGRFGYTF
V: TRBV5-1; CDR3: CASSLGAGNQPQHF
V: TRBV5-1; CDR3: CASSLEFRGLGFF
V: TRBV24-1; CDR3: CATSEFRDFPPDTQYF
V: TRBV7-3; CDR3: CASSPLGQPETQYF
V: TRBV7-3; CDR3: CASSYGVGELFF
V: TRBV2; CDR3: CASNQLAEAGNEQFF
V: TRBV2; CDR3: CASSEGRGKQFF
V: TRBV11-2; CDR3: CASSLDLGGEQYF
V: TRBV7-3; CDR3: CATHDRGTSSYEQYF
V: TRBV5-1; CDR3: CASNPNPGPGSEQFF
V: TRBV7-9; CDR3: CASSSSNLNEKLFF
V: TRBV5-5; CDR3: CASSRTDGGDTGELFF
V: TRBV12-3/TRBV12-4; CDR3: CASSSRSNRVTRPQHF
V: TRBV9; CDR3: CASSDTGGGELFF
V: TRBV6-1; CDR3: CASSEALSNTQYF
V: TRBV27; CDR3: CASSSGDSYNEQFF
V: TRBV27; CDR3: CASSWANSPLHF